This T cell receptor beta chain was sequenced for a study of CD8+ T cells in alopecia areata. Sequencing templates came from extracted RNA that was reverse transcribed into cDNA. Using immunoSEQ multiplex PCR, the repertoire was profiled, and TCRdb retains in-frame clones only, with some absent. The sample contains roughly 100,000 clones, 50% to 75% of which appear only once. Treatment given: oral pan-JAK inhibitor, 5-10 mg twice daily. V gave up 1 base and J gave up 10 bases; unmatched junction bases: 9. Germline-derived CDR1 and CDR2 are MNHEY and SMNVEV (reference sequence). This CDR3 spans 15 amino acids.

The receptor comes from a human donor with alopecia areata. V gene TRBV27 combines with J gene TRBJ1-1; 10 bases fit TRBD1. The source was CD8+ T cells sorted from blood, collected at week 4, from a patient treated with tofacitinib. The DNA of the CDR3 is TGTGCCAGCAGTTTATGGGCGGGACAGGGGAGTATAGCTTTCTTT. As protein: CASSLWAGQGSIAFF.